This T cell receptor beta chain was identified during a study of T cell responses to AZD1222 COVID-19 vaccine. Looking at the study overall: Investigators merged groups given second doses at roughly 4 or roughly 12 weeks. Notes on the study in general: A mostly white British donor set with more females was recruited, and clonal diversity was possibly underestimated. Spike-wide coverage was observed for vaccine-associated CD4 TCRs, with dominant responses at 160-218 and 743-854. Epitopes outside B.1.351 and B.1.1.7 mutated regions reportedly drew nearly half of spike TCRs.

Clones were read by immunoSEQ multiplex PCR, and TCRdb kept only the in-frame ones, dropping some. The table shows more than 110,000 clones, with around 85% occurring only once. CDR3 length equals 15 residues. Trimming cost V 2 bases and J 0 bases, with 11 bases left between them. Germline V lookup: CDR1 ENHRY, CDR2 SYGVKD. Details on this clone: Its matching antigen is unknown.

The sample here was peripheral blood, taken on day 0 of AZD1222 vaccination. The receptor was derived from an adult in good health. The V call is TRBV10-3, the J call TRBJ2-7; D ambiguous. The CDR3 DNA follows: TGTGCCATCAGTGAGGGCTTCCCGAGCTCCTACGAGCAGTACTTC. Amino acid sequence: CAISEGFPSSYEQYF.